The T cell receptor beta chain described here comes from a study of PD-1 blockade in classical Hodgkin lymphoma. Study-level results: Lower baseline TCR diversity marked trial partial responders and progressors.

This CDR3 is 16 amino acids long. Trimming took off 2 bases at V and 0 bases at J, with 9 bases between the two ends. Germline CDR1 and CDR2: SGHRS and YFSETQ. TCRdb keeps only in-frame clones here, not all; method: immunoSEQ multiplex PCR. The sample carries tens of thousands of clones, roughly 91% recorded once. Brentuximab vedotin exposure varied among the patients, all of whom had relapsed after autologous stem cell transplantation. Note on this clone: Its antigen remains unknown.

The source was peripheral blood mononuclear cells (PBMCs), collected at baseline. V and J are TRBV5-1 and TRBJ1-6, with unresolved D. The clonotype comes from a human donor with classical Hodgkin lymphoma. The CDR3 reads CASSLGTSSYNSPLHF. In nucleotides, the CDR3 is TGCGCCAGCAGCTTAGGCACGAGCTCCTATAATTCACCCCTCCACTTT.